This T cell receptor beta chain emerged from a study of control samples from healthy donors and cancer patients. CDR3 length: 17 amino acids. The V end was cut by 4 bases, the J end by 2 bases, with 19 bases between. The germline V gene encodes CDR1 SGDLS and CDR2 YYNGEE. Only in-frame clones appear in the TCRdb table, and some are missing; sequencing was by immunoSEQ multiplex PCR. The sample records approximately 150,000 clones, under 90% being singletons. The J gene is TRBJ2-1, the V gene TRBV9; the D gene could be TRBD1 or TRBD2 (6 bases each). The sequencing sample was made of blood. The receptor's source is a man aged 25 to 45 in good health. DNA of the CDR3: TGTGCCAGCAGCCACCAACTTGGGGGGCGGGCCTACAATGAGCAGTTCTTC. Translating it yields CASSHQLGGRAYNEQFF.